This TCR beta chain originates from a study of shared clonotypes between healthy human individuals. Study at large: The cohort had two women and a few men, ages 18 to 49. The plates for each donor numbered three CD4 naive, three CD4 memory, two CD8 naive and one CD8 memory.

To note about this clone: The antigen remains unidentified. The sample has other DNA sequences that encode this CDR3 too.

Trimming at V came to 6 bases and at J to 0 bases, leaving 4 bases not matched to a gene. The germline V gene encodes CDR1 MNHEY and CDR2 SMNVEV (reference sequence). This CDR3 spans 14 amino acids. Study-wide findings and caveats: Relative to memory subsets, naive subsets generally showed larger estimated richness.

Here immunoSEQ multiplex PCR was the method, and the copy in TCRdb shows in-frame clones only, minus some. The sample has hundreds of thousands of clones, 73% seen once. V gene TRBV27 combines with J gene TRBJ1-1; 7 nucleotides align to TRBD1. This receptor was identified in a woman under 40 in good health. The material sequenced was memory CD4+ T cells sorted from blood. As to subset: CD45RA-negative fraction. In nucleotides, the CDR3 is TGTGCCAGCAGAACAGGGGTTTTGAACACTGAAGCTTTCTTT. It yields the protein CASRTGVLNTEAFF.